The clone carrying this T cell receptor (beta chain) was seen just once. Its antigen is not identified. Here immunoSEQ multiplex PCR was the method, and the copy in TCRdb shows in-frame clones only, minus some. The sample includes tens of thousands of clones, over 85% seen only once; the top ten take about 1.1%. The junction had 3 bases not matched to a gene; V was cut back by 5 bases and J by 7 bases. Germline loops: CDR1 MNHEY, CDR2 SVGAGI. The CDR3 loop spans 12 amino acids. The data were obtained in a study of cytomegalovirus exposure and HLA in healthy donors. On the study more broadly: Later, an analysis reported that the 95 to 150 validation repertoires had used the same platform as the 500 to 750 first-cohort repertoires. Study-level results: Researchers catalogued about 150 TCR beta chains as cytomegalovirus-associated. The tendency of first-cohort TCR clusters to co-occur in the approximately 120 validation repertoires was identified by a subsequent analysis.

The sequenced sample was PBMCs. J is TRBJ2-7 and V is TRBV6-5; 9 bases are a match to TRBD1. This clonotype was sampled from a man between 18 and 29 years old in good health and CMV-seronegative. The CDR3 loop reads CASSPTGGEQYF. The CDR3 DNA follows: TGTGCCAGCAGTCCGACAGGGGGTGAGCAGTACTTC.